This T cell receptor (beta chain) was recovered during a study of T cells in Graves' hyperthyroidism and ophthalmopathy. Amplification of TCR beta CDR3 regions used RNA as the template. HTBI primers were used for first-round RT-PCR of the TCR CDR3. Each CDR3 protein gets one entry after TCRdb re-called the multiplex PCR reads with MiXCR. The table lists roughly 740,000 distinct CDR3 sequences, less than 20% of them singletons. This CDR3 contains 14 residues. The V gene's germline CDR1 is SNHLY and CDR2 FYNNEI. Trimming shortened V by 8 bases and J by 0 bases, and 13 bases separated the two germline ends.

Sequenced input: blood. The sequence was collected from a man aged 18-30 years with Graves' hyperthyroidism. This chain links TRBV2 with TRBJ1-1; D may be TRBD1 (5 bases). Here the CDR3 reads CASGAIWLNTEAFF. The CDR3 DNA reads as TGTGCCAGCGGGGCAATTTGGTTGAACACTGAAGCTTTCTTT.